These 25 T cell receptor beta chains share one sample of origin, sequenced in a study of blood T cells in healthy people across ages. The use of a sample-barcoded 5' primer and a J-beta primer mix characterized a second PCR of roughly 6 to 11 cycles. Each CDR3 protein gets one entry after TCRdb re-called the 5' RACE reads with MiXCR. The sample shows some 1.4 million distinct CDR3 sequences, 42% of them seen only once. The specimen was blood. The source is a woman under 30 in good health.

A single count supports this clonotype. The chain employs TRBV24-1 and TRBJ2-2; weak D call: TRBD1 (6 bases). CDR3 length: 13 residues. Trimming took off 7 bases at V and 5 bases at J, with 10 bases between the two ends. Germline CDR1 KGHDR, CDR2 SFDVKD. The chain's CDR3 is CATRGAGTGELFF. For the CDR3, the DNA is TGTGCCACCAGGGGGGCCGGGACCGGGGAGCTGTTTTTT.

This clonotype has just a few counts. The chain employs TRBV7-3 and TRBJ1-2, with 11 bases aligning to TRBD1. In germline, CDR1 is SGHTA, CDR2 FQGTGA. J lost 10 bases, V lost 5 bases, and 6 bases had no gene match. The CDR3 spans 13 residues. CDR3 DNA sequence: TGTGCCAGCAGCGTCGGACAGGGGGCAATCTACACCTTC. Amino acid sequence: CASSVGQGAIYTF.

This clonotype occurred a few times. The chain carries TRBV7-8 and TRBJ1-2; no clear D. This CDR3 spans 18 amino acids. The V and J ends lost 6 bases and 3 bases respectively, with 26 bases between them. Germline V gives CDR1 SGHVS, CDR2 FQNEAQ. In DNA, the CDR3 is TGTGCCAGCAGTCCAGCGTTGGGTTCGGCGAAGGGATACTATGGCTACACCTTC. As protein: CASSPALGSAKGYYGYTF.

In its sample, this clonotype was seen a few times. V usage is TRBV20-1 and J usage is TRBJ1-2, with unresolved D. V lost 3 bases and J lost 2, with 10 bases in between. CDR1 and CDR2 from the germline V gene are DFQATT and SNEGSKA (reference sequence). This CDR3 is 13 amino acids long. In DNA form, the CDR3 reads TGCAGTGCTAGCGGGCCCAACAACTATGGCTACACCTTC. Its protein is CSASGPNNYGYTF.

This clonotype has only a few counts. The chain combines TRBV11-2 with TRBJ2-3, with D perhaps assigned TRBD1 or TRBD2 (6 bases each). CDR3 length: 14 residues. Germline assignment: CDR1 SGHAT and CDR2 FQNNGV. The ends were cut back, 2 bases at V and 4 bases at J, with 10 bases in the middle. CDR3 sequence reads: CASSLRGAADTQYF. The CDR3 DNA reads as TGTGCCAGCAGCTTAAGGGGGGCGGCAGATACGCAGTATTTT.

The table lists this clonotype with a few counts. V is TRBV27 and J is TRBJ2-1; the D is unclear. The CDR3 spans 13 residues. Looked up from germline, CDR1 is MNHEY and CDR2 is SMNVEV (reference sequence). With 2 bases removed from V and 3 bases from J, the gap between germline ends came to 5 bases. CDR3 in amino acids: CASSLTNYNEQFF. The CDR3 DNA reads TGTGCCAGCAGTTTAACGAACTACAATGAGCAGTTCTTC.

This clonotype was picked up a small number of times. The V and J genes are TRBV7-9 and TRBJ1-2; D remains unclear. This CDR3 region has 15 residues. Trimming pared 3 bases from V and 0 bases from J, leaving 11 bases between. Germline V gene lookup returns CDR1 SEHNR and CDR2 FQNEAQ (reference sequence). Here the CDR3 reads CASSLGNEPNYGYTF. CDR3 DNA: TGTGCCAGCAGCTTGGGGAACGAACCTAACTATGGCTACACCTTC.

The chain recombines TRBV20-1 with TRBJ2-5; D is unclear. Trimming stripped 2 bases from V and 1 base from J, with 5 bases between. The germline gives CDR1 DFQATT, CDR2 SNEGSKA (reference sequence). The CDR3 spans 12 residues. This CDR3 is CSARKGQETQYF. The CDR3 DNA sequence: TGCAGTGCTAGAAAAGGCCAAGAGACCCAGTACTTC.

The genes are TRBV3-1 and TRBJ2-7, with 8 bases identical to TRBD2. The CDR3 consists of 16 residues. The trim removed 5 bases at V and 7 bases at J, leaving 16 bases unmatched. CDR1 is LGHDT, CDR2 YNNKEL, per germline (reference sequence). The CDR3 nucleotides read TGTGCCAGCAGCTCGGGAGTCAGCGGGGGTCACAATGAGCAGTACTTC. It codes for CASSSGVSGGHNEQYF.

This clonotype was found a few times. The chain couples TRBV6-1 to TRBJ2-1, with 7 positions matching TRBD2. Germline-derived CDR1 and CDR2 are MNHNS and SASEGT. The CDR3 spans 14 residues. V was clipped by 5 bases and J by 8 bases; unmatched bases: 9. The CDR3 reads CASSPLAGRDEQFF. CDR3 DNA sequence: TGTGCCAGCAGTCCCCTCGCGGGGAGGGATGAGCAGTTCTTC.

The J gene is TRBJ1-2, the V gene TRBV11-2, with TRBD1 matching 7 bases. This CDR3 has 16 amino acids. V was pared by 4 bases and J by 4 bases, with 12 bases of the junction left unmatched. CDR1 SGHAT and CDR2 FQNNGV come from the germline V gene. DNA for the CDR3: TGTGCCAGCAGCTCCTCAGGGGGGGGCGGTGGCTATGGCTACACCTTC. Translating it yields CASSSSGGGGGYGYTF. Full variable domain (remainder filled in from reference TRBV11-2 and TRBJ1-2): EAGVAQSPRYKIIEKRQSVAFWCNPISGHATLYWYQQILGQGPKLLIQFQNNGVVDDSQLPKDRFSAERLKGVDSTLKIQPAKLEDSAVYLCASSSSGGGGGYGYTFGSGTRLTVV.

This sequence joins TRBV27 and TRBJ1-5; D is undetermined. The length of the CDR3 is 16 residues. The V gene lost 5 bases and the J gene lost 0 bases, with 14 bases spanning the gap. The germline CDR1 and CDR2 sequences are MNHEY and SMNVEV (reference sequence). CDR3: CASSPRPGSSNQPQHF. CDR3 bases: TGTGCCAGCAGTCCGCGGCCGGGATCTAGCAATCAGCCCCAGCATTTT.

This clonotype turned up a few times. The V and J genes are TRBV5-1 and TRBJ2-7; D remains unclear. The CDR3 is 14 residues long. Germline assignment: CDR1 SGHRS and CDR2 YFSETQ. Trimming shortened V by 0 bases and J by 2 bases, and 9 bases separated the two germline ends. The CDR3 DNA follows: TGCGCCAGCAGCTTGGAAGTTCGTCCCTACGAGCAGTACTTC. This sequence encodes CASSLEVRPYEQYF.

The chain is built from TRBV3-1 and TRBJ2-5; D might be TRBD2 (6 bases). V shed 0 bases and J shed 4 bases, with 15 bases lying between them. CDR1 is LGHDT and CDR2 is YNNKEL in the germline V gene (reference sequence). CDR3 length equals 16 residues. In DNA, the CDR3 is TGTGCCAGCAGCCAAGATGAGGAGGGGTTCGGAGAGACCCAGTACTTC. This translates into CASSQDEEGFGETQYF.

The genes are TRBV11-2 and TRBJ1-1; 7 nucleotides align to TRBD1. CDR3 length: 15 residues. V trimming: 5 bases; J trimming: 1 base; junction bases outside the gene matches: 7. Germline values: CDR1 SGHAT, CDR2 FQNNGV. CDR3 sequence: CASSTRQGTNTEAFF. Here the CDR3 DNA reads TGTGCCAGCAGCACCCGACAGGGAACGAACACTGAAGCTTTCTTT.

This clonotype was detected a few times. The chain links TRBV20-1 to TRBJ2-7; 8 bases align to TRBD1. V lost 5 bases to trimming and J lost 2 bases; unmatched junction nucleotides: 2. CDR1 is DFQATT and CDR2 is SNEGSKA in the germline V gene (reference sequence). The CDR3 totals 12 residues. The CDR3: CSALQGAYEQYF. CDR3 nucleotide sequence: TGCAGTGCTCTACAGGGGGCCTACGAGCAGTACTTC.

This chain links TRBV27 with TRBJ2-7, with 7 nucleotides matching TRBD2. The CDR3 consists of 14 residues. Germline V gene sequence: CDR1 MNHEY, CDR2 SMNVEV (reference sequence). The V gene end was trimmed by 3 bases and the J gene end by 6 bases; junction bases not matched to a gene: 8. The CDR3 DNA follows: TGTGCCAGCAGTTTCACAGCGGGACGGGGCGAGCAGTACTTC. Translation gives CASSFTAGRGEQYF.

The chain carries TRBV6-6 and TRBJ1-4; 9 nucleotides align to TRBD1. The CDR3 runs 14 residues. With 5 bases clipped from V and 9 bases from J, the junction kept 7 bases outside the gene matches. The V gene's germline CDR1 is MNHNY and CDR2 SVGAGI (reference sequence). CDR3 region: CASSDPGQGKKLFF. DNA for the CDR3: TGTGCCAGCAGTGATCCGGGACAGGGAAAAAAACTGTTTTTT.

The V call is TRBV27, the J call TRBJ2-7, with D maybe TRBD2 (5 bases). CDR1 is MNHEY and CDR2 is SMNVEV in the germline V gene (reference sequence). The CDR3 runs 15 residues. Trimming took 0 bases from V and 0 from J, leaving 9 bases between them. In DNA form, the CDR3 reads TGTGCCAGCAGTTTATCAGCGGTTGGCTCCTACGAGCAGTACTTC. Translated: CASSLSAVGSYEQYF.

V usage is TRBV4-2 and J usage is TRBJ2-1; 14 nucleotides agree with TRBD2. The CDR3 totals 18 residues. With 3 bases clipped from V and 6 bases from J, the junction kept 10 bases outside the gene matches. Looked up from germline, CDR1 is LGHNA and CDR2 is YNFKEQ. CDR3 in amino acids: CASSQYGTSGSDLNEQFF. The CDR3 DNA follows: TGTGCCAGCAGCCAGTATGGGACTAGCGGGAGTGACCTCAATGAGCAGTTCTTC.

The chain uses TRBV5-5 and TRBJ2-7; D not resolved. This CDR3 is built from 14 residues. Between the trimmed V and J ends, which lost 0 bases and 2 bases, there was a span of 9 bases. Germline V CDR1 and CDR2: SGHKS, YYEKEE (reference sequence). The CDR3 bases are TGTGCCAGCAGCTTGGAGTCGGCCCCCTACGAGCAGTACTTC. This encodes CASSLESAPYEQYF. Full variable domain (missing parts from reference TRBV5-5 and TRBJ2-7): DAGVTQSPTHLIKTRGQQVTLRCSPISGHKSVSWYQQVLGQGPQFIFQYYEKEERGRGNFPDRFSARQFPNYSSELNVNALLLGDSALYLCASSLESAPYEQYFGPGTRLTVT.

V gene TRBV11-2 combines with J gene TRBJ2-3; TRBD2 matches at 8 bases. The V segment lost 5 bases and the J segment 2 bases; nucleotides outside the gene matches: 12. This CDR3 spans 17 amino acids. The germline gives CDR1 SGHAT, CDR2 FQNNGV. In nucleotides, the CDR3 is TGTGCCAGCAGCCCCCGGGGGGGCGAAGGGAACACAGATACGCAGTATTTT. Its translation is CASSPRGGEGNTDTQYF.

The chain is built from TRBV12-3 or TRBV12-4 and TRBJ2-5; 12 bases agree with TRBD2. There are 16 residues in the CDR3. V shed 8 bases and J 2 bases; nucleotides not matched to a gene: 9. The chain's CDR3 is CASSTSGGRLQETQYF. CDR3 DNA sequence: TGTGCCAGCTCAACTAGCGGGGGGCGGTTACAAGAGACCCAGTACTTC.

The chain recombines TRBV6-2 or TRBV6-3 with TRBJ1-1; a weak D match, TRBD1 (5 bases). This CDR3 region has 15 residues. V lost 6 bases, J lost 2 bases, and 16 bases lay in between. Germline V lookup: CDR1 MNHEY, CDR2 SVGEGT. The CDR3 spells CASSSFGRGNTEAFF. DNA for the CDR3: TGTGCCAGCAGCTCTTTTGGAAGGGGAAACACTGAAGCTTTCTTT.

The rearrangement joins TRBV11-2 to TRBJ1-6; the D is unclear. V was cut by 2 bases and J by 5 bases, with 10 bases left in between. The germline V gene encodes CDR1 SGHAT and CDR2 FQNNGV. The CDR3 length is 15 residues. CDR3 sequence (DNA): TGTGCCAGCAGCTTACAAACCCCTAATAATTCACCCCTCCACTTT. Amino acid sequence: CASSLQTPNNSPLHF.